These 9 T cell receptor beta chains were sequenced from one sample in a study of T cells expressing NK-cell markers. TCRdb re-called the 5' RACE reads; one entry per CDR3 protein, DNA not given. The sample table includes fewer than 400,000 distinct CDR3 sequences. Sequencing was done on a sample of blood T cells: a sorted CD56 or NKG2C T cell subset, CD4+ or CD8+ T cells, or bulk PBMC T cells (not recorded which). These receptors were collected from a woman aged 50 to 60 in good health.

The gene calls are TRBV11-2 and TRBJ2-5. The CDR3 runs to 14 residues. Looked up from germline, CDR1 is SGHAT and CDR2 is FQNNGV. The CDR3 protein is CASSIGVGQETQYF.

The chain links TRBV9 to TRBJ2-7; the D call of TRBD2 rests on TCRdb alone, since no DNA is present to check it. This CDR3 spans 16 amino acids. Per the germline V gene, CDR1 is SGDLS and CDR2 is YYNGEE. This CDR3 reads CASSVRGSGSGHEQYF.

The CDR3 sequence: CASSSAGGVGETQYF. J is TRBJ2-5 and V is TRBV5-1; TCRdb gives TRBD2 as the D gene, but with no DNA this cannot be confirmed. This CDR3 has 15 amino acids. The germline V gene has CDR1 SGHRS and CDR2 YFSETQ.

The gene calls are TRBV24-1 and TRBJ1-1; with no DNA, the TCRdb D assignment of TRBD1 cannot be verified. This CDR3 has 13 amino acids. CDR1 is KGHDR and CDR2 is SFDVKD in the germline V gene. CDR3 sequence: CATSDGTESEAFF.

CDR3 in amino acids: CASSLREGQTQYF. The chain joins TRBV11-3 to TRBJ2-5; the TCRdb D gene call, TRBD2, has no DNA to confirm it. Per the germline V gene, CDR1 is SGHNT and CDR2 is YENEEA. There are 13 residues in the CDR3.

The chain is built from TRBV9 and TRBJ1-2; absent DNA, TCRdb's TRBD1 call cannot be checked. Per the germline V gene, CDR1 is SGDLS and CDR2 is YYNGEE. The CDR3 contains 15 residues. The CDR3 reads CASSVEPGGYYGYTF.

This rearrangement joins TRBV7-2 to TRBJ1-5; TCRdb's D gene call, TRBD1, goes unchecked for lack of DNA. The CDR3 totals 16 residues. The germline V gene encodes CDR1 SGHTA and CDR2 FQGNSA. This CDR3 reads CASSLEGTGRYQPQHF.

V and J are TRBV13 and TRBJ2-5; TCRdb gives TRBD1 as the D gene, but with no DNA this cannot be confirmed. The length of the CDR3 is 16 residues. Germline V lookup: CDR1 PRHDT, CDR2 FYEKMQ (reference sequence). The CDR3 region is CASSSLGSGGQETQYF.

The chain joins TRBV25-1 to TRBJ2-6. The V gene's germline CDR1 is MGHDK and CDR2 SYGVNS. CDR3 length: 15 amino acids. CDR3 in amino acids: CASQSVEPGANVLTF. The full variable domain, its missing parts supplied by reference TRBV25-1 and TRBJ2-6, is EADIYQTPRYLVIGTGKKITLECSQTMGHDKMYWYQQDPGMELHLIHYSYGVNSTEKGDLSSESTVSRIRTEHFPLTLESARPSHTSQYLCASQSVEPGANVLTFGAGSRLTVL.